Shown below are 20 T cell receptor beta chains from a single sample sequenced in a study of cytomegalovirus exposure and HLA in healthy donors. The PCR ran on 60 Vbeta and 13 Jbeta primers. The repertoire was sequenced with immunoSEQ multiplex PCR; TCRdb's copy has only in-frame clones and lacks some. The sample lists roughly 170,000 clones, 70% to 90% occurring once. Sequenced input: PBMCs. All receptors come from a woman aged 18-35 years in good health and CMV-seronegative.

This sequence joins TRBV12-2 and TRBJ2-7; whether TRBD2, the table's D call, matches the DNA was not checked. TRBV12-2 corresponds to a pseudogene. The CDR3 totals 17 residues. CDR3 sequence (DNA): TGTGCAAGTCGTCCCAAAGCGGGAGTCCCGAAAAATGGCGAGCAGTACTTC. Its protein product is CASRPKAGVPKNGEQYF.

This clone has more than one count but fewer than ten. The chain is built from TRBV5-4 and TRBJ2-5; D possibly corresponds to TRBD1 (5 bases). CDR3 length: 16 residues. Germline V gives CDR1 SGHNT, CDR2 YYREEE (reference sequence). V was clipped by 3 bases and J by 2 bases, with 17 bases between them. Written as DNA, the CDR3 is TGTGCCAGCAGCTCCCGGATACAGGACCTACAAGAGACCCAGTACTTC. It translates to CASSSRIQDLQETQYF.

This clone was found once. The chain recombines TRBV27 with TRBJ1-5; D is uncertain. V lost 3 bases, J lost 0 bases, and 15 bases lay in between. CDR1 is MNHEY, CDR2 SMNVEV, per germline (reference sequence). CDR3 length equals 17 residues. CDR3: CASSFLRERYSNQPQHF. The CDR3 DNA is TGTGCCAGCAGTTTTTTACGGGAGCGATATAGCAATCAGCCCCAGCATTTT.

The chain links TRBV5-1 to TRBJ2-5, with 12 bases aligning to TRBD2. CDR3 length equals 17 residues. From germline, CDR1 is SGHRS and CDR2 YFSETQ. Unmatched junction bases numbered 11, after V lost 4 bases and J lost 4 bases. The CDR3 reads CASSVLPSGRVVETQYF. The CDR3 region has the DNA TGCGCCAGCAGCGTCCTTCCTAGCGGGAGGGTGGTAGAGACCCAGTACTTC.

V gene TRBV19 combines with J gene TRBJ1-5, with D perhaps TRBD1 (5 bases). Per germline, CDR1 LNHDA and CDR2 SQIVND (reference sequence). The CDR3 is made up of 14 amino acids. Trimming cost V 4 bases and J 12 bases, with 19 bases left between them. This CDR3 reads CASSNFGGGVNQHF. The DNA of the CDR3 is TGTGCCAGTAGTAACTTCGGTGGGGGGGTAAACCAGCATTTT.

This chain connects TRBV11-2 to TRBJ2-7; 11 bases match TRBD2. V shed 4 bases and J 3 bases; nucleotides not matched to a gene: 2. The CDR3 contains 14 residues. Germline V lookup: CDR1 SGHAT, CDR2 FQNNGV. DNA for the CDR3: TGTGCCAGCAGCTCAGGGACTAGCGGCTACGAGCAGTACTTC. This gives the protein CASSSGTSGYEQYF.

This clone appeared once. This chain joins TRBV4-3 and TRBJ1-5; TRBD1 matches at 7 bases. The V and J ends lost 1 base and 6 bases, in that order; junction bases with no gene match: 3. This CDR3 is built from 14 residues. The germline V gene encodes CDR1 LGHNA and CDR2 YSLEER. For the CDR3, the DNA is TGCGCCAGCAGCCAAGGAGGGGGCGGTCAGCCCCAGCATTTT. Translation: CASSQGGGGQPQHF.

The gene calls are TRBV7-9 and TRBJ2-7; D is unclear. The length of the CDR3 is 14 residues. CDR1 is SEHNR and CDR2 is FQNEAQ in the germline V gene (reference sequence). Trimming took off 1 base at V and 5 bases at J, with 12 bases between the two ends. The CDR3 coding sequence is TGTGCCAGCAGCTTAGAACGGGTTCATGACGAGCAGTACTTC. It yields the protein CASSLERVHDEQYF.

The chain couples TRBV28 to TRBJ1-1; D uncertain. Trimming took off 6 bases at V and 7 bases at J, with 12 bases between the two ends. The CDR3 consists of 12 residues. Germline loops: CDR1 MDHEN, CDR2 SYDVKM. The CDR3 DNA reads TGTGCCAGCAGCTACGCGGGGTATGAAGCTTTCTTT. This encodes CASSYAGYEAFF.

The rearrangement uses TRBV6-4 and TRBJ2-1; 13 positions agree with TRBD2. With V trimmed by 4 bases and J by 8 bases, 14 bases remained unmatched. Germline V gene data show CDR1 as MRHNA and CDR2 as SNTAGT. The CDR3 spans 18 residues. The CDR3: CASSAGTSGIVGGDEQFF. DNA for the CDR3: TGTGCCAGCAGTGCCGGGACTAGCGGGATAGTGGGTGGCGATGAGCAGTTCTTC.

The V call is TRBV4-1, the J call TRBJ1-4; D call uncertain. The germline V gene encodes CDR1 MGHRA and CDR2 YSYEKL. Trimming stripped 1 base from V and 1 base from J, with 10 bases between. CDR3 length: 16 amino acids. The DNA for the CDR3 is TGCGCCAGCAGCCAAGTCGGAGGGATAACTAATGAAAAACTGTTTTTT. Translated, it gives CASSQVGGITNEKLFF.

The chain employs TRBV7-3 and TRBJ2-7, with 8 bases fitting TRBD1. CDR3 length: 15 residues. V shed 5 bases, J shed 2 bases, and the junction held 8 bases outside the gene matches. Germline V gives CDR1 SGHTA, CDR2 FQGTGA. The CDR3 is CASSPGQGQTYEQYF. The DNA for the CDR3 is TGTGCCAGCAGCCCCGGACAGGGTCAAACCTACGAGCAGTACTTC. The full variable domain, its missing parts supplied by reference TRBV7-3 and TRBJ2-7, is GAGVSQTPSNKVTEKGKYVELRCDPISGHTALYWYRQSLGQGPEFLIYFQGTGAADDSGLPNDRFFAVRPEGSVSTLKIQRTERGDSAVYLCASSPGQGQTYEQYFGPGTRLTVT.

V gene TRBV5-1 combines with J gene TRBJ2-5, with 10 bases fitting TRBD1. This CDR3 comprises 15 residues. Per germline, CDR1 SGHRS and CDR2 YFSETQ. The V gene end was trimmed by 4 bases and the J gene end by 5 bases; junction bases not matched to a gene: 8. The DNA for the CDR3 is TGCGCCAGCAGCATCGGACAGGGGGTGGGGGAGACCCAGTACTTC. This codes for CASSIGQGVGETQYF.

This clone was observed a single time. The chain links TRBV29-1 to TRBJ2-2; possibly TRBD2 for D (6 bases). This CDR3 is 14 amino acids long. Trimming stripped 0 bases from V and 4 bases from J, with 9 bases between. From germline, CDR1 is SQVTM and CDR2 ANQGSEA. The CDR3 DNA is TGCAGCGTTGAAGAAAATAGCGGCACCGGGGAGCTGTTTTTT. This gives the protein CSVEENSGTGELFF.

This clone was seen only a few times. The gene calls are TRBV5-1 and TRBJ1-2, with 11 bases fitting TRBD1. After removal of 4 bases from V and 8 bases from J, the junction contained 10 bases not matched to a gene. Germline values: CDR1 SGHRS, CDR2 YFSETQ. The CDR3 runs to 15 residues. This CDR3 is CASSTPGQGVEGYTF. CDR3 in DNA: TGCGCCAGCAGCACCCCGGGACAGGGGGTGGAAGGCTACACCTTC.

The V call is TRBV11-2, the J call TRBJ2-1, with 9 positions matching TRBD2. The trim removed 2 bases at V and 8 bases at J, leaving 7 bases unmatched. From germline, CDR1 is SGHAT and CDR2 FQNNGV. This CDR3 spans 15 amino acids. The CDR3 coding sequence is TGTGCCAGCAGCTTAATGACACTAGCGGGTCATGAGCAGTTCTTC. It is translated as CASSLMTLAGHEQFF. Drawing the rest from reference TRBV11-2 and TRBJ2-1, the complete variable domain is EAGVAQSPRYKIIEKRQSVAFWCNPISGHATLYWYQQILGQGPKLLIQFQNNGVVDDSQLPKDRFSAERLKGVDSTLKIQPAKLEDSAVYLCASSLMTLAGHEQFFGPGTRLTVL.

The V call is TRBV19, the J call TRBJ2-5; 8 bases match TRBD1. Trimming removed 5 bases from V and 2 bases from J; junction bases left unmatched: 7. The germline CDR1 and CDR2 sequences are LNHDA and SQIVND (reference sequence). The CDR3 is 15 amino acids. CDR3 sequence: CASSVHQGAQETQYF. The CDR3, as DNA: TGTGCCAGTAGTGTCCATCAGGGGGCTCAAGAGACCCAGTACTTC.

This clone was seen only once. This chain's CDR3 is CASSPPIGEGGYTF. DNA of the CDR3: TGTGCCAGCTCACCACCGATAGGGGAGGGTGGCTACACCTTC. The gene calls are TRBV18 and TRBJ1-2; tentative D call: TRBD1 (5 bases). Germline loops: CDR1 KGHSH, CDR2 LQKENI. The CDR3 sequence is 14 residues long. Deletions cut 0 bases from V and 7 bases from J, with 12 bases between.

This rearrangement joins TRBV5-1 to TRBJ2-2; no reliable D call. The CDR3 has 12 residues. Trimming pared 2 bases from V and 5 bases from J, leaving 4 bases between. CDR1 and CDR2 from the germline V gene are SGHRS and YFSETQ. CDR3 in amino acids: CASSLQTGELFF. Here the CDR3 DNA reads TGCGCCAGCAGCTTACAGACCGGGGAGCTGTTTTTT.

This clone showed up just once. The chain joins TRBV5-8 to TRBJ1-5; 9 bases match TRBD1. The CDR3 has 17 residues. From germline, CDR1 is SGHTS and CDR2 YDEGEE. The trim removed 4 bases at V and 12 bases at J, leaving 20 bases unmatched. The CDR3 region has the DNA TGTGCCAGCAGCCAAACGTACGGACAGGGGTCCCACTTAAACCAGCATTTT. Translated: CASSQTYGQGSHLNQHF.